One sample yielded the 16 T cell receptor beta chains listed below, sequenced in a study of blood T cells in healthy people across ages. Combining a sample-barcoded 5' primer with a J-beta primer mix, a second PCR ran for roughly 7 to 12 cycles. TCRdb ran MiXCR on the 5' RACE reads and lists one entry per CDR3 protein. The repertoire includes about 650,000 distinct CDR3 sequences, over 40% of them detected once, and approximately 13% sits in the top ten. Specimen: blood. The receptors derive from a woman of 80 years or more in good health.

The chain links TRBV7-3 to TRBJ1-6; possible D gene TRBD1, 5 bases. CDR1 and CDR2 (germline): SGHTA, FQGTGA. The V gene lost 2 bases and the J gene lost 8 bases, with 7 bases spanning the gap. The CDR3 length is 13 residues. The CDR3 nucleotides are TGTGCCAGCAGCTTAGGGGCAGATTCACCCCTCCACTTT. Translation gives CASSLGADSPLHF.

This clonotype was counted many times. J is TRBJ2-7 and V is TRBV5-1, with 8 nucleotides matching TRBD2. The CDR3 spans 15 residues. With 4 bases clipped from V and 3 bases from J, the junction kept 9 bases outside the gene matches. Germline CDR1 is SGHRS and CDR2 is YFSETQ. The CDR3 sequence: CASSISGTNFYEQYF. The CDR3 nucleotides are TGCGCCAGCAGCATTAGCGGGACCAATTTCTACGAGCAGTACTTC. Looking up the rest from reference TRBV5-1 and TRBJ2-7 gives the full variable domain: KAGVTQTPRYLIKTRGQQVTLSCSPISGHRSVSWYQQTPGQGLQFLFEYFSETQRNKGNFPGRFSGRQFSNSRSEMNVSTLELGDSALYLCASSISGTNFYEQYFGPGTRLTVT.

This clonotype was observed once. At one boundary the junction diverges from the germline segment, which might be a read error. The chain employs TRBV29-1 and TRBJ1-2; tentatively, D is TRBD1 (6 bases). Germline assignment: CDR1 SQVTM and CDR2 ANQGSEA. The CDR3 extends over 14 amino acids. The CDR3 here is CSVHQGFGNYGHTF. As DNA, the CDR3 is TGCAGCGTTCATCAGGGGTTCGGTAACTATGGCCACACCTTC.

CDR3 loop: CAWSQSGGRDTQYF. In DNA, the CDR3 is TGTGCCTGGTCACAAAGCGGGGGGAGGGATACGCAGTATTTT. J is TRBJ2-3 and V is TRBV30; TRBD2 aligns across 9 bases. The CDR3 runs 14 residues. V dropped 5 bases and J dropped 6; count of bases not matched to a gene: 9. In germline, CDR1 is GTSNPN, CDR2 SVGIG (reference sequence).

V is TRBV24-1 and J is TRBJ2-1, with unresolved D. This CDR3 comprises 14 residues. The V and J ends lost 7 bases and 0 bases respectively, with 9 bases between them. Germline assignment: CDR1 KGHDR and CDR2 SFDVKD. For the CDR3, the DNA is TGTGCCACCAGGGCTGGTGGCTCCTACAATGAGCAGTTCTTC. This sequence encodes CATRAGGSYNEQFF.

This clonotype was observed a single time. A much more abundant neighbour one base away suggests this may be a read error. The chain combines TRBV20-1 with TRBJ2-7; tentatively, D is TRBD1 (6 bases). Trimming removed 5 bases at V and 5 bases at J, with 13 bases between. Germline V gives CDR1 DFQATT, CDR2 SNEGSKA (reference sequence). The CDR3 is 12 residues long. The chain's CDR3 is CSADGTPNEQYF. The CDR3 DNA is TGCAGTGCTGACGGGACACCGAACGAGCAGTACTTC.

This clonotype was observed once. J is TRBJ2-1 and V is TRBV20-1, with TRBD2 matching 11 bases. The J call may be wrong; the DNA end is better matched by TRBJ2-7. CDR1 is DFQATT, CDR2 SNEGSKA, per germline (reference sequence). There are 15 residues in the CDR3. Here the CDR3 DNA reads TGCAGTGCTAGAGATGCGACTAGCGGGGACTATGAGCAGTACTTC. Protein: CSARDATSGDYEQYF.

The V gene is TRBV2, the J gene TRBJ2-2; D possibly matches TRBD1 or TRBD2 (5 bases each). Germline V gives CDR1 SNHLY, CDR2 FYNNEI. The CDR3 is 14 residues long. V dropped 8 bases and J dropped 4 bases, with 14 bases sitting between them. CDR3 DNA sequence: TGTGCCAGCCTATGGGGCGGAGGCACCGGGGAGCTGTTTTTT. Protein product: CASLWGGGTGELFF.

The V and J genes are TRBV20-1 and TRBJ2-5; TRBD1 or TRBD2 may be the D gene (6 bases each). The J call could be wrong; TRBJ2-7 is a better fit for the DNA end. Germline V lookup: CDR1 DFQATT, CDR2 SNEGSKA (reference sequence). This CDR3 is 12 amino acids long. In nucleotides, the CDR3 is TGCAGTGGTGGGAGGACAGTCTACGAGCAGTACTTC. Translated: CSGGRTVYEQYF.

The CDR3 nucleotides read TGTGCCAGCACCAGGGACAGACGGAATGAAAAACTGTTTTTT. This encodes CASTRDRRNEKLFF. This chain links TRBV6-5 with TRBJ1-4, with 7 nucleotides matching TRBD1. This CDR3 region has 14 residues. Per germline, CDR1 MNHEY and CDR2 SVGAGI. With 7 bases clipped from V and 5 bases from J, the junction kept 7 bases outside the gene matches.

Only a few counts were recorded for this clonotype. One base away lies a much larger clone, so this may be a sequencing read error. V is TRBV29-1 and J is TRBJ2-1; a possible D gene is TRBD2 (6 bases). Judging by the DNA end, TRBJ2-7 fits better; the J call may be wrong. Germline CDR1 SQVTM, CDR2 ANQGSEA. The CDR3 is made up of 14 amino acids. CDR3 nucleotide sequence: TGCAGCGTTGCCCGGGAGCCCGACCCCCTCGAGCAGTACTTC. Residues: CSVAREPDPLEQYF.

Ten or more counts support this clonotype. This chain links TRBV6-6 with TRBJ1-2; the D is unclear. Germline V CDR1 and CDR2: MNHNY, SVGAGI (reference sequence). This CDR3 comprises 13 residues. Trimming shortened V by 7 bases and J by 6 bases, and 15 bases separated the two germline ends. This CDR3 is CASKGFEVHGYTF. The CDR3 DNA is TGTGCCAGCAAAGGTTTCGAGGTCCATGGCTACACCTTC.

The J gene is TRBJ1-2, the V gene TRBV7-9, with D tentatively TRBD1 (5 bases). V lost 1 base, J lost 10 bases, and 19 bases lay in between. Germline assignment: CDR1 SEHNR and CDR2 FQNEAQ (reference sequence). The CDR3 covers 15 residues. CDR3 loop: CASSLEGWDGSLYTF. The CDR3 nucleotides read TGTGCCAGCAGCTTAGAAGGTTGGGACGGGTCCCTCTACACCTTC. Supplemented by reference TRBV7-9 and TRBJ1-2, the full variable domain reads DTGVSQNPRHKITKRGQNVTFRCDPISEHNRLYWYRQTLGQGPEFLTYFQNEAQLEKSRLLSDRFSAERPKGSFSTLEIQRTEQGDSAMYLCASSLEGWDGSLYTFGSGTRLTVV.

The rearrangement uses TRBV6-4 and TRBJ2-2; maybe TRBD1 (5 bases). Germline loops: CDR1 MRHNA, CDR2 SNTAGT. V dropped 10 bases and J dropped 2 bases, with 20 bases sitting between them. The CDR3 covers 16 residues. CDR3 nucleotide sequence: TGTGCCACCTCGGTACAGGCAGCCTCAAACACCGGGGAGCTGTTTTTT. It codes for CATSVQAASNTGELFF.

The V gene is TRBV20-1, the J gene TRBJ1-5; D is possibly TRBD1 (6 bases). There are 13 residues in the CDR3. Trimming took off 3 bases at V and 4 bases at J, with 10 bases between the two ends. From germline, CDR1 is DFQATT and CDR2 SNEGSKA (reference sequence). Here the CDR3 reads CSARKQGNQPQHF. CDR3 DNA sequence: TGCAGTGCTAGGAAGCAGGGGAATCAGCCCCAGCATTTT.

This clonotype was seen a few times. The chain couples TRBV28 to TRBJ2-2; 9 bases match TRBD1. Germline CDR1 reads MDHEN; CDR2 reads SYDVKM. The CDR3 contains 14 residues. The trim removed 9 bases at V and 5 bases at J, leaving 7 bases unmatched. The CDR3 region has the DNA TGTGCCAGTCAGGGACAGGGAGTAACCGGGGAGCTGTTTTTT. The encoded protein is CASQGQGVTGELFF.